Below, 2 T cell receptor beta chains from the same sample are listed, as sequenced in a study of blood T cell repertoires in COVID-19. Sequencing was performed with immunoSEQ multiplex PCR; in TCRdb, only in-frame clones are kept and a portion is missing. The repertoire consists of over 50,000 clones, with roughly 85% occurring once and the leading ten covering approximately 10%. Material: peripheral blood. The receptors were sampled from a human donor in a cohort sampled during active COVID-19.

The chain links TRBV28 to TRBJ2-1; a weak D match, TRBD1 (5 bases). This CDR3 has 17 residues. The germline CDR1 and CDR2 sequences are MDHEN and SYDVKM. The V end was cut by 1 base, the J end by 2 bases, with 15 bases between. CDR3 in DNA: TGTGCCAGCAGTTTATCTCTCGACAGCATCACCTACAATGAGCAGTTCTTC. Amino acid sequence: CASSLSLDSITYNEQFF.

The V gene is TRBV19, the J gene TRBJ1-5, with D perhaps matching TRBD1 (6 bases). CDR3 length equals 16 residues. V was pared by 4 bases and J by 0 bases, with 13 bases between. CDR1 and CDR2 from the germline V gene are LNHDA and SQIVND (reference sequence). The CDR3 reads CASSNLGQYSNQPQHF. CDR3 bases: TGTGCCAGTAGTAACCTAGGACAGTATAGCAATCAGCCCCAGCATTTT.